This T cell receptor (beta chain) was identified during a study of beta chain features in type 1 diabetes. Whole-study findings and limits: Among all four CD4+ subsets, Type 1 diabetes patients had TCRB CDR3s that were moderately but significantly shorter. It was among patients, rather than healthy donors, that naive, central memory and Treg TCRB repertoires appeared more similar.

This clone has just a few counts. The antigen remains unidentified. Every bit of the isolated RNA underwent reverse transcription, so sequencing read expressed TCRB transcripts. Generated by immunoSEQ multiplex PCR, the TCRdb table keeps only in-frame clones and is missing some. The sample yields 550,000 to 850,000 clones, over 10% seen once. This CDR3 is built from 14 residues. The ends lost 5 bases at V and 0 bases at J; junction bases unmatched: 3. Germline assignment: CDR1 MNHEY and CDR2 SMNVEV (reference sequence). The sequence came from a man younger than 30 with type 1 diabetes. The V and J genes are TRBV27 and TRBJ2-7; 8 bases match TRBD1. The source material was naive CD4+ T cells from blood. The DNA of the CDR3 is TGTGCCAGCAGTGGGACAGGTCTCTCCTACGAGCAGTACTTC. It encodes CASSGTGLSYEQYF.